A single sample is the source of the 29 T cell receptor beta chains below, sequenced in a study of T cell repertoires in cytomegalovirus infection. TCRdb re-called the reads through MiXCR, storing one row per CDR3 protein. This sample has about 130,000 distinct CDR3 sequences, with about 10% found just once. The sequenced material came from PBMCs. The receptors shown here come from a human donor in good health (CMV status not recorded). Some clones in this sample may be carry-over from other donors' samples.

This clonotype was counted at least ten times. V and J are TRBV4-1 and TRBJ2-1, with TRBD2 as a possible D gene (6 bases). Trimming took 0 bases from V and 5 from J, leaving 14 bases between them. Germline V gene data show CDR1 as MGHRA and CDR2 as YSYEKL. The CDR3 has 16 amino acids. The CDR3 DNA is TGCGCCAGCAGCCAAGAGGCGGGACTTGGAAACAATGAGCAGTTCTTC. Translating gives CASSQEAGLGNNEQFF.

This clonotype was observed at least ten times. The J gene is TRBJ2-3, the V gene TRBV5-1; either TRBD1 or TRBD2 may supply D (5 bases each). CDR3 length: 17 residues. Germline-derived CDR1 and CDR2 are SGHRS and YFSETQ. Trimming stripped 0 bases from V and 5 bases from J, with 19 bases between. For the CDR3, the DNA is TGCGCCAGCAGCTTGGTTTCTCAGGGTTCCGGGGAAGATACGCAGTATTTT. Translating gives CASSLVSQGSGEDTQYF.

This clonotype occurred a few times. This chain connects TRBV19 to TRBJ1-6, with unresolved D. Trimming pared 3 bases from V and 0 bases from J, leaving 6 bases between. The CDR3 totals 15 residues. Germline V CDR1 and CDR2: LNHDA, SQIVND (reference sequence). CDR3 nucleotides: TGTGCCAGTAGTATCCAAAACTCCTATAATTCACCCCTCCACTTT. It codes for CASSIQNSYNSPLHF. Full variable domain (rest looked up from reference TRBV19 and TRBJ1-6): DGGITQSPKYLFRKEGQNVTLSCEQNLNHDAMYWYRQDPGQGLRLIYYSQIVNDFQKGDIAEGYSVSREKKESFPLTVTSAQKNPTAFYLCASSIQNSYNSPLHFGNGTRLTVT.

This clonotype was found a few times. The CDR3 nucleotides are TGTGCCACCAGCAGAGCGGTTGGGAGGGTTGTGAACGAGCAGTACTTC. As protein: CATSRAVGRVVNEQYF. The chain uses TRBV15 and TRBJ2-7; 7 positions match TRBD2. Trimming removed 1 base from V and 5 bases from J; junction bases left unmatched: 11. Germline CDR1 reads LNHNV; CDR2 reads YYDKDF (reference sequence). The CDR3 extends over 16 amino acids. Full variable domain (outside the CDR3, taken from reference TRBV15 and TRBJ2-7): DAMVIQNPRYQVTQFGKPVTLSCSQTLNHNVMYWYQQKSSQAPKLLFHYYDKDFNNEADTPDNFQSRRPNTSFCFLDIRSPGLGDTAMYLCATSRAVGRVVNEQYFGPGTRLTVT.

The chain carries TRBV12-3 or TRBV12-4 and TRBJ1-2; 8 bases line up with TRBD1. The ends lost 4 bases at V and 7 bases at J; junction bases unmatched: 8. CDR3 size: 14 residues. CDR3 region: CASSSRDRSIGYTF. The DNA for the CDR3 is TGTGCCAGCAGTTCGCGGGACAGGTCCATTGGCTACACCTTC.

This clonotype was recorded many times. The chain carries TRBV7-2 and TRBJ1-4; D unclear. Germline values: CDR1 SGHTA, CDR2 FQGNSA. Trimming removed 2 bases at V and 10 bases at J, with 20 bases between. CDR3 size: 16 residues. CDR3 nucleotides: TGTGCCAGCAGCTTATCTCAGGACCTCCCGGGCGGAAAACTGTTTTTT. This gives the protein CASSLSQDLPGGKLFF. The whole variable domain, filled in from reference TRBV7-2 and TRBJ1-4, reads GAGVSQSPSNKVTEKGKDVELRCDPISGHTALYWYRQSLGQGLEFLIYFQGNSAPDKSGLPSDRFSAERTGGSVSTLTIQRTQQEDSAVYLCASSLSQDLPGGKLFFGSGTQLSVL.

This clonotype was detected many times. The gene calls are TRBV2 and TRBJ2-5, with a weak D call TRBD2 (6 bases). Germline assignment: CDR1 SNHLY and CDR2 FYNNEI. V dropped 6 bases and J dropped 5 bases, with 16 bases sitting between them. The CDR3 runs 14 residues. CDR3 region: CASSPPTGGETQYF. CDR3 sequence (DNA): TGTGCCAGCAGCCCCCCAACTGGGGGGGAGACCCAGTACTTC. Full variable domain (missing parts from reference TRBV2 and TRBJ2-5): EPEVTQTPSHQVTQMGQEVILRCVPISNHLYFYWYRQILGQKVEFLVSFYNNEISEKSEIFDDQFSVERPDGSNFTLKIRSTKLEDSAMYFCASSPPTGGETQYFGPGTRLLVL.

Ten or more counts support this clonotype. The chain uses TRBV19 and TRBJ1-5, with TRBD1 as a possible D gene (5 bases). Per germline, CDR1 LNHDA and CDR2 SQIVND (reference sequence). CDR3 length equals 16 residues. V was cut by 3 bases and J by 2 bases, with 14 bases left in between. DNA for the CDR3: TGTGCCAGTAGTATGGCATGGGGCGACGGCAATCAGCCCCAGCATTTT. It encodes CASSMAWGDGNQPQHF. The whole variable domain, remainder taken from reference TRBV19 and TRBJ1-5, is DGGITQSPKYLFRKEGQNVTLSCEQNLNHDAMYWYRQDPGQGLRLIYYSQIVNDFQKGDIAEGYSVSREKKESFPLTVTSAQKNPTAFYLCASSMAWGDGNQPQHFGDGTRLSIL.

This clonotype was counted many times. The V gene is TRBV18, the J gene TRBJ1-3, with D uncertain. V was trimmed by 0 bases and J by 4 bases, leaving 7 bases between them. This CDR3 is built from 14 residues. Germline values: CDR1 KGHSH, CDR2 LQKENI. CDR3 sequence reads: CASSPPERGNTIYF. The CDR3 DNA is TGTGCCAGCTCACCACCGGAACGAGGAAACACCATATATTTT.

This clonotype was observed many times. The chain's CDR3 is CASSSSDSALMTQYF. The CDR3 bases are TGTGCCAGCAGCTCCAGTGACAGTGCCCTAATGACCCAGTACTTC. The chain carries TRBV7-8 and TRBJ2-5, with a weak D call TRBD1 (5 bases). The CDR3 is 15 amino acids. V shed 4 bases and J shed 7 bases, with 19 bases lying between them. Germline CDR1 reads SGHVS; CDR2 reads FQNEAQ.

This clonotype came up a few times. The chain joins TRBV14 to TRBJ1-1; D is unclear. V was cut by 0 bases and J by 10 bases, with 12 bases left in between. This CDR3 comprises 13 residues. Germline assignment: CDR1 SGHDN and CDR2 FVKESK. CDR3 loop: CASSQDLWGVAFF. The CDR3 region has the DNA TGTGCCAGCAGCCAAGATCTTTGGGGAGTAGCTTTCTTT.

This clonotype was observed many times. This chain joins TRBV12-3 or TRBV12-4 and TRBJ2-1; 15 positions match TRBD2. V was pared by 3 bases and J by 4 bases, with 7 bases of the junction left unmatched. This CDR3 region has 18 residues. The CDR3 nucleotides read TGTGCCAGCAGTTTTTTTCGGACTAGCGGGGGGGCATACAATGAGCAGTTCTTC. Translation gives CASSFFRTSGGAYNEQFF.

This chain links TRBV14 with TRBJ1-1; D remains ambiguous. Trimming cost V 4 bases and J 5 bases, with 23 bases left between them. The CDR3 covers 17 residues. Germline values: CDR1 SGHDN, CDR2 FVKESK. The CDR3 is CASSLRNRITEGTEAFF. CDR3 nucleotides: TGTGCCAGCAGCCTACGTAACCGGATTACAGAAGGGACTGAAGCTTTCTTT.

Ten or more counts support this clonotype. This chain connects TRBV27 to TRBJ2-7; 7 nucleotides line up with TRBD2. CDR1 is MNHEY and CDR2 is SMNVEV in the germline V gene (reference sequence). V lost 1 base to trimming and J lost 1 base; unmatched junction nucleotides: 4. There are 15 residues in the CDR3. The chain's CDR3 is CASSLYGGGSYEQYF. CDR3 DNA: TGTGCCAGCAGTTTATACGGCGGGGGATCCTACGAGCAGTACTTC.

This clonotype came up a few times. CDR3 bases: TGCAGTGTCTACCGACTAGCGGGCCCGCAGTACTTC. Translating gives CSVYRLAGPQYF. This chain connects TRBV20-1 to TRBJ2-7; the match to TRBD2 covers 10 bases. Unmatched junction bases numbered 9, after V lost 7 bases and J lost 9 bases. CDR3 length equals 12 residues. In germline, CDR1 is DFQATT, CDR2 SNEGSKA (reference sequence).

This clonotype was found a few times. The chain couples TRBV15 to TRBJ1-3, with D tentatively TRBD1 (6 bases). The CDR3 has 16 amino acids. CDR1 is LNHNV, CDR2 YYDKDF, per germline (reference sequence). Trimming removed 0 bases at V and 9 bases at J, with 18 bases between. CDR3 bases: TGTGCCACCAGCAGAGATCGGACAGTCTTCGGGGGCACCATATATTTT. Residues: CATSRDRTVFGGTIYF.

This chain joins TRBV20-1 and TRBJ2-3, with 14 bases fitting TRBD2. With V trimmed by 4 bases and J by 5 bases, 8 bases remained unmatched. The CDR3 extends over 16 amino acids. Germline V gene lookup returns CDR1 DFQATT and CDR2 SNEGSKA (reference sequence). The CDR3 reads CSATRLAGGVGDTQYF. The CDR3 bases are TGCAGTGCTACCCGACTAGCGGGGGGGGTCGGAGATACGCAGTATTTT.

This clonotype has a count of ten or more. The chain links TRBV7-9 to TRBJ2-1; perhaps TRBD1 as D (5 bases). The CDR3 totals 14 residues. V lost 5 bases and J lost 6, with 14 bases in between. CDR1 and CDR2 (germline): SEHNR, FQNEAQ (reference sequence). The CDR3 region has the DNA TGTGCCAGCAGCGCAGGGTCTTCTCGCAATGAGCAGTTCTTC. It specifies CASSAGSSRNEQFF.

The table lists this clonotype with many counts. The chain is built from TRBV6-1 and TRBJ2-7, with D perhaps matching TRBD1 (5 bases). Germline V lookup: CDR1 MNHNS, CDR2 SASEGT. V lost 1 base, J lost 8 bases, and 15 bases lay in between. The CDR3 has 14 amino acids. CDR3 nucleotide sequence: TGTGCCAGCAGTGAAGGGACACCCCCGTACAAGCAGTACTTC. Amino acids: CASSEGTPPYKQYF.

In its sample, this clonotype was seen many times. The chain employs TRBV29-1 and TRBJ2-3, with 7 bases fitting TRBD1. J gave up 0 bases and V 5 bases, and 5 bases lay outside the gene matches. Germline V gives CDR1 SQVTM, CDR2 ANQGSEA. The CDR3 has 14 residues. The CDR3 bases are TGCAGCGTTAGGTCGACAGGGAGCACAGATACGCAGTATTTT. This encodes CSVRSTGSTDTQYF.

Ten or more counts support this clonotype. The chain employs TRBV7-2 and TRBJ2-7, with 11 positions matching TRBD2. Germline V CDR1 and CDR2: SGHTA, FQGNSA. Trimming at V came to 3 bases and at J to 6 bases, leaving 10 bases not matched to a gene. The CDR3 has 16 amino acids. The CDR3 region has the DNA TGTGCCAGCAGCTTTAGCGGGGGGGCCCCCCTAACCGAGCAGTACTTC. This codes for CASSFSGGAPLTEQYF.

This clonotype has at least ten counts. The chain combines TRBV14 with TRBJ2-3; D unclear. This CDR3 spans 13 amino acids. The germline V gene has CDR1 SGHDN and CDR2 FVKESK. V was clipped by 4 bases and J by 5 bases, with 10 bases between them. As DNA, the CDR3 is TGTGCCAGCAGCCCTTTCTTGGGAGATACGCAGTATTTT. Its translation is CASSPFLGDTQYF.

CDR3: CASSFSLLRQDGYEQYF. Here the CDR3 DNA reads TGTGCCAGCAGCTTTTCCCTCCTTCGACAGGACGGATACGAGCAGTACTTC. The J gene is TRBJ2-7, the V gene TRBV28; maybe TRBD1 (6 bases). Deletions cut 6 bases from V and 4 bases from J, with 25 bases between. This CDR3 is built from 17 residues. Germline-derived CDR1 and CDR2 are MDHEN and SYDVKM.

The V gene is TRBV20-1, the J gene TRBJ1-3, with D maybe TRBD1 (6 bases). The CDR3 spans 13 residues. The germline V and J ends were trimmed by 6 bases and 6 bases, with 15 bases remaining between them. Germline CDR1 is DFQATT and CDR2 is SNEGSKA (reference sequence). CDR3 amino acids: CSARQVQENTIYF. The CDR3 DNA reads TGCAGTGCGAGACAGGTTCAGGAAAACACCATATATTTT.

This clonotype was seen repeatedly, ten times or more. The chain links TRBV20-1 to TRBJ2-7; 8 bases agree with TRBD1. CDR1 and CDR2 from the germline V gene are DFQATT and SNEGSKA (reference sequence). J gave up 6 bases and V 3 bases, and 7 bases lay outside the gene matches. This CDR3 region has 13 residues. CDR3 in amino acids: CSASYDRGVEQYF. The CDR3 DNA reads TGCAGTGCTAGTTATGACAGGGGTGTCGAGCAGTACTTC.

This clonotype appeared many times. V and J are TRBV20-1 and TRBJ1-2; tentative D call: TRBD1 (6 bases). This CDR3 is 14 amino acids long. The V end was cut by 3 bases, the J end by 6 bases, with 17 bases between. CDR1 and CDR2 from the germline V gene are DFQATT and SNEGSKA (reference sequence). CDR3 protein: CSASPGTPIDGYTF. The CDR3 DNA sequence: TGCAGTGCTAGTCCCGGGACACCGATCGATGGCTACACCTTC.

This clonotype has a handful of counts. The chain combines TRBV5-1 with TRBJ2-1, with 8 bases aligning to TRBD1. The V and J ends lost 0 bases and 1 base, in that order; junction bases with no gene match: 9. The CDR3 loop spans 18 amino acids. Germline assignment: CDR1 SGHRS and CDR2 YFSETQ. CDR3 DNA sequence: TGCGCCAGCAGCTTGGGACAGGGGCTCCGCGGGTCCTACAATGAGCAGTTCTTC. The encoded protein is CASSLGQGLRGSYNEQFF. The whole variable domain, remainder taken from reference TRBV5-1 and TRBJ2-1, is KAGVTQTPRYLIKTRGQQVTLSCSPISGHRSVSWYQQTPGQGLQFLFEYFSETQRNKGNFPGRFSGRQFSNSRSEMNVSTLELGDSALYLCASSLGQGLRGSYNEQFFGPGTRLTVL.

This clonotype has ten or more counts. This chain connects TRBV7-2 to TRBJ1-6; D remains unclear. Germline values: CDR1 SGHTA, CDR2 FQGNSA. The length of the CDR3 is 16 residues. Trimming removed 5 bases at V and 4 bases at J, with 15 bases between. CDR3 sequence reads: CASSPTQLSYNSPLHF. Here the CDR3 DNA reads TGTGCCAGCAGCCCAACCCAACTCAGTTATAATTCACCCCTCCACTTT.

This chain links TRBV9 with TRBJ1-4, with D perhaps matching TRBD1 (5 bases). V shed 3 bases and J shed 0 bases, with 9 bases lying between them. Germline lookup yields CDR1 SGDLS and CDR2 YYNGEE. The CDR3 is made up of 15 amino acids. The chain's CDR3 is CASSAGISTNEKLFF. DNA for the CDR3: TGTGCCAGCAGCGCAGGGATTTCAACTAATGAAAAACTGTTTTTT.